This TCR beta chain was obtained from a study of lymphopenia after photon versus proton radiotherapy (dated by TCRdb to about 2019). With respect to the entire study: The study compared the immunological effects of photon versus proton radiation therapy in patients with gastrointestinal tumors who developed high-grade lymphopenia. The cohort included some 20 patients with gastrointestinal tumors who developed lymphopenia after receiving either photon or proton therapy. The goal of the study was to characterize the differences between the two radiation modalities in how they affect the immune system. Overall study results and their limits: The survival association was examined only in patients who died, and the authors described better survival with proton therapy as a possibility, not as a demonstrated result. Across the cohort, an inverse correlation was found between a larger post-nadir drop in TCR diversity and overall survival time among patients who died. After the lymphocyte count nadir, oligoclonal expansion, especially of CD8+ Temra cells, was observed in photon-treated repertoires, and the drop in diversity was driven by this expansion. During treatment, patients who received proton therapy stayed relatively stable, whereas patients who received photon therapy lost naive T cells and TCR diversity and gained effector/memory populations.

Libraries were prepared through the immunoSEQ multiplex PCR assay. Deep sequencing of rearranged TCR beta loci, alongside multiparametric flow cytometry, was used to profile T cell repertoires. TCRdb's version of the immuneACCESS table is confined to in-frame rearrangements and falls short of the full clone set. An unresolved V gene accounts for under half of the shortfall where checked; the remainder is of unknown origin. This sample comprises some 40,000 clones, about 90% of them detected only once. Approximately 14% of the sample is taken by the ten largest. Regarding this clone: The antigen it recognizes is unknown. There are no base qualities to consult, and no much larger clone falls within one base.

According to the germline V gene, CDR1 reads SGHVS and CDR2 reads FNYEAQ. Measured from the cysteine to the phenylalanine, the CDR3 is 15 residues long. The only DNA kept is the CDR3, 45 bases in frame from the first base. Deletion took 5 bases off V and 2 bases off J, with a span of 15 bases between the germline ends. The material was peripheral blood, obtained from a patient treated with photon-based radiotherapy. The rearrangement combines TRBV7-6 with TRBJ1-2, and perhaps TRBD1 as D gene, on 6 matching bases. This sequence was found in a man aged 55 to 69 with cholangiocarcinoma. The CDR3 reads as follows: CASSRTALENYGYTF. DNA sequence: TGTGCCAGCAGCCGGACAGCTCTTGAAAACTATGGCTACACCTTC.